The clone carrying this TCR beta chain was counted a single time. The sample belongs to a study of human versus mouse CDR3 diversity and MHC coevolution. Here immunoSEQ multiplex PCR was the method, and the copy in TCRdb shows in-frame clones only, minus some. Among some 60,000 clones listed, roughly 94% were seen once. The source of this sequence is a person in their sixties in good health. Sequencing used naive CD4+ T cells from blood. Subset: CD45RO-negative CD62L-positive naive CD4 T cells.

The chain's CDR3 is CASSLGEQGWRGYGNQPQHF. CDR3 in DNA: TGCGCCAGCAGTCTAGGGGAACAGGGGTGGAGGGGTTACGGCAATCAGCCCCAGCATTTT. This sequence joins TRBV23-1 and TRBJ1-5; 7 bases map to TRBD1. TRBV23-1 is assigned to the ORF class and has an uncertain function. The CDR3 has 20 residues. V lost 4 bases and J lost 2; bases outside the gene matches: 20.